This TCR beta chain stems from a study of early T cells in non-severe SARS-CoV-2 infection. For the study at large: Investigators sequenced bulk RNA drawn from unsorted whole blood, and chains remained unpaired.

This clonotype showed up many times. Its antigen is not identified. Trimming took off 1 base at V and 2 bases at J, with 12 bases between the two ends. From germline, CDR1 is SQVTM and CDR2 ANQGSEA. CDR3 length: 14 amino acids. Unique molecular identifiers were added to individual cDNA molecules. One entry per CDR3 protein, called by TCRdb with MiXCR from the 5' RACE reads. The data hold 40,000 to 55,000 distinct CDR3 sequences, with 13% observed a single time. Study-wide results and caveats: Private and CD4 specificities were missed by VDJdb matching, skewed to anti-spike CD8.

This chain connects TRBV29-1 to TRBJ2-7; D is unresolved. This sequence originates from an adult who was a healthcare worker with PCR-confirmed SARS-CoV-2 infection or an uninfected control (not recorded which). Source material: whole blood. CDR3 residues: CSVEGHGSTYEQYF. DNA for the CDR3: TGCAGCGTTGAAGGACACGGTTCCACCTACGAGCAGTACTTC.